This T cell receptor (beta chain) was captured by sequencing in a study of T cell responses to AZD1222 COVID-19 vaccine. The CDR3 has 15 amino acids. V trimming: 5 bases; J trimming: 4 bases; junction bases outside the gene matches: 10. Germline V gives CDR1 ENHRY, CDR2 SYGVKD. Regarding the study as a whole: Just a handful of people given AZD1222 tested seropositive at baseline.

Regarding this clone: Its matching antigen is unknown.

TCRdb's copy holds only in-frame clones and misses some; the assay was immunoSEQ multiplex PCR. The sample yields 170,000 or so clones, roughly nine tenths seen once. V gene TRBV10-3 combines with J gene TRBJ1-2, with 7 nucleotides matching TRBD1. The source material was peripheral blood, sampled on day 0 of AZD1222 vaccination. The receptor was derived from an adult in good health. This CDR3 is CAISQTTGLGYGYTF. In DNA form, the CDR3 reads TGTGCCATCAGTCAGACGACAGGGCTTGGCTATGGCTACACCTTC.